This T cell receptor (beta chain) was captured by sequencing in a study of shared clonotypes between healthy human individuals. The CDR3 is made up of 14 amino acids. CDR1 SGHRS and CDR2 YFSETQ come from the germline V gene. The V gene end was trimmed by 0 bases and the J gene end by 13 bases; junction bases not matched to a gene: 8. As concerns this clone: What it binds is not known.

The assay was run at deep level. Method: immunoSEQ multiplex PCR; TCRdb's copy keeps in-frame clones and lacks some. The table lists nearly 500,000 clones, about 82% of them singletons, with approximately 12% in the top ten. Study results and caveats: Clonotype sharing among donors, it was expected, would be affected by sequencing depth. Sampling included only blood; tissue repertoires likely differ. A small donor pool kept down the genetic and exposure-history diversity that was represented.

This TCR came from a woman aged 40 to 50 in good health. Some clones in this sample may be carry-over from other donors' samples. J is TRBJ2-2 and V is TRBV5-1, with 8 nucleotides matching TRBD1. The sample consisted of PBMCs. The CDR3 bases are TGCGCCAGCAGCTTGGAAACAGGGGGGCGAGGGCTGTTTTTT. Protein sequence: CASSLETGGRGLFF. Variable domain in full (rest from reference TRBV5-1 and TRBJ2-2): KAGVTQTPRYLIKTRGQQVTLSCSPISGHRSVSWYQQTPGQGLQFLFEYFSETQRNKGNFPGRFSGRQFSNSRSEMNVSTLELGDSALYLCASSLETGGRGLFFGEGSRLTVL.